This TCR beta chain appears in the sequencing data of a study of shared clonotypes between healthy human individuals. Study-level information: For every donor, three CD4 naive, three CD4 memory, two CD8 naive and one CD8 memory plates were used.

Method: immunoSEQ multiplex PCR; TCRdb's copy keeps in-frame clones and lacks some. The repertoire includes about 2.5 million clones, about 90% of them detected once, and around 0.4% sits in the top ten. Germline loops: CDR1 SEHNR, CDR2 FQNEAQ (reference sequence). V shed 5 bases and J shed 3 bases, with 13 bases lying between them. The CDR3 spans 15 residues. This chain joins TRBV7-9 and TRBJ2-2; D possibly matches TRBD1 or TRBD2 (5 bases each). Sequenced material: naive CD4+ T cells from PBMCs. Regarding subset: CD45RA+ positively selected. This clonotype was sampled from a man aged 18 to 30 in good health. Some clones in this sample may be carry-over from other donors' samples. The DNA of the CDR3 is TGTGCCAGCAGCCAAGGGCAGGGAGACACCGGGGAGCTGTTTTTT. This encodes CASSQGQGDTGELFF.